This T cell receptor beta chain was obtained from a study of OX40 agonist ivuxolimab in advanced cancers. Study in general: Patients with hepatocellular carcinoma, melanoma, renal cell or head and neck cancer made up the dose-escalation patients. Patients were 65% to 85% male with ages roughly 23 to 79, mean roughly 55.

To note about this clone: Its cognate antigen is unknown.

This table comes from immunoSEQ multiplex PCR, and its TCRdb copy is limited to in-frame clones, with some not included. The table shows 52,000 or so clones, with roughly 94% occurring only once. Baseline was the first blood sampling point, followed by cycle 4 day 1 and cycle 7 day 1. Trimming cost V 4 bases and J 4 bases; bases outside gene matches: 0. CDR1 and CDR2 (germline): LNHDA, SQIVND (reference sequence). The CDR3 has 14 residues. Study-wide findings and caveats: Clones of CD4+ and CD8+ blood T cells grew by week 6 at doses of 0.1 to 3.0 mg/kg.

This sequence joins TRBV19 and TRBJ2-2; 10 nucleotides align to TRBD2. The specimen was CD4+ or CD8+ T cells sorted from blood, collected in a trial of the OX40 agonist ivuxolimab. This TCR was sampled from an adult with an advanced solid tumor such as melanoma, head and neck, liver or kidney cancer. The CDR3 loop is CASSRTSGTGELFF. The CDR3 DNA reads TGTGCCAGTAGTAGGACTAGCGGCACCGGGGAGCTGTTTTTT.